A selection of T cell receptor beta chains follows, all from one sample in a study of shared clonotypes between healthy human individuals. Libraries were prepared by immunoSEQ multiplex PCR; TCRdb keeps only in-frame clonotypes and omits some of them. Of hundreds of thousands of clones listed, nearly 98% are singletons. Sequenced material: naive CD8+ T cells sorted from blood. These receptors all stem from a man between 25 and 39 years old in good health. The CDR3 runs from the conserved cysteine through the conserved F or W. D genes are given only for firm matches. Rows may omit the clone size; those that give it use once, few, many or a size class.

>.|TRBV27|TRBJ2-1|.
TGTGCCAGCAGCTCAGACAACAATGAGCAGTTCTTC
CASSSDNNEQFF
>.|TRBV27|TRBJ2-5|few
TGTGCCAGCAGTTTTCGAGAGACCCAGTACTTC
CASSFRETQYF
>.|TRBV10-1|TRBJ1-1|.
TGCGCCAGCAGTGAAGAAGAAGGGTTGAACACTGAAGCTTTCTTT
CASSEEEGLNTEAFF
>.|TRBV7-9|TRBJ2-7|once
TGTGCCAGCAGCCGATTAGCGGAGACCTACGAGCAGTACTTC
CASSRLAETYEQYF
>.|TRBV6-5|TRBJ2-5|.
TGTGCCAGCAGTTACTCGACGGATAGACAAGAGACCCAGTACTTC
CASSYSTDRQETQYF
>.|TRBV15|TRBJ2-1|.
TGTGCCACCAGCAGAGATCTGGCTACCAGAGACAATGAGCAGTTCTTC
CATSRDLATRDNEQFF
>TRBD2|TRBV6-5|TRBJ2-7|.
TGTGCCAGCAGTTACTTTGCGGGAGACTCCTACGAGCAGTACTTC
CASSYFAGDSYEQYF
>.|TRBV10-2|TRBJ2-3|.
TGCGCCAGCAGTGAGAGAGCCATATCTACTAGCACAGATACGCAGTATTTT
CASSERAISTSTDTQYF
>.|TRBV27|TRBJ1-1|.
TGTGCCAGCTTAGGGGGGAGGAACACTGAAGCTTTCTTT
CASLGGRNTEAFF
>TRBD2|TRBV27|TRBJ2-7|.
TGTGCCAGCAGTTTAGGCGAACCGGGACTAGGTTTATACGAGCAGTACTTC
CASSLGEPGLGLYEQYF
>.|TRBV7-9|TRBJ2-7|.
TGTGCCAGCACCTCAGGGGGGGCGGGATTGATCTACGAGCAGTACTTC
CASTSGGAGLIYEQYF
>TRBD1|TRBV30|TRBJ1-5|.
TGTGCCTGGAGTGTACAAGGGGGCCTTCAGCCCCAGCATTTT
CAWSVQGGLQPQHF
>.|TRBV6-5|TRBJ1-1|once
TGTGCCAGCAGCCTTAGCGACAGGTCTGAAGCTTTCTTT
CASSLSDRSEAFF
>.|TRBV7-2|TRBJ2-7|.
TGTGCCAGCAGCCTCGTTCACTACGAGCAGTACTTC
CASSLVHYEQYF
>TRBD1|TRBV6-1|TRBJ2-1|.
TGTGCCAGCAGTGAGGACAGGCCACCAGCACACAATGAGCAGTTCTTC
CASSEDRPPAHNEQFF
>TRBD2|TRBV5-1|TRBJ2-1|.
TGCGCCAGCGGGACTAGCGGGACATACAATGAGCAGTTCTTC
CASGTSGTYNEQFF
>.|TRBV2|TRBJ2-7|.
TGTGCCAGCAGTGAAAAGTACGAGCAGTACTTC
CASSEKYEQYF
>.|TRBV9|TRBJ2-1|.
TGTGCCAGCAGCGTAATAAACAATGAGCAGTTCTTC
CASSVINNEQFF
>.|TRBV27|TRBJ2-1|.
TGTGCCAGCAGTTTCCCAGGCAAGGGCAATGAGCAGTTCTTC
CASSFPGKGNEQFF
>.|TRBV2|TRBJ2-1|.
TGTGCCAGCATTTACAGCCCGGGGACCTACAATGAGCAGTTCTTC
CASIYSPGTYNEQFF
>TRBD2|TRBV11-2|TRBJ2-1|.
TGTGCCAGCAGCTTAGGTACTAGCGGGAGGATCGTAGGCAATGAGCAGTTCTTC
CASSLGTSGRIVGNEQFF
>TRBD2|TRBV5-5|TRBJ2-5|.
TGTGCCAGCAGTATAGCGGGAGCCTGGGAGACCCAGTACTTC
CASSIAGAWETQYF
>TRBD2|TRBV7-9|TRBJ2-7|.
TGTGCCAGCGAGCTTAACATAGCGGGAGGGCCTGCCCACGAGCAGTACTTC
CASELNIAGGPAHEQYF
>.|TRBV6-6|TRBJ2-1|.
TGTGCCAGCAGCCAAAGTGTCAATGAGCAGTTCTTC
CASSQSVNEQFF
>.|TRBV7-9|TRBJ2-7|.
TGTGCCAGCAGCTTAGTGAAAAGTGAGGGGGAGCAGTACTTC
CASSLVKSEGEQYF
>.|TRBV25-1|TRBJ2-2|once
TGTGCCAGCAGTTCAGAGGGGGAGGTAAACACCGGGGAGCTGTTTTTT
CASSSEGEVNTGELFF
>.|TRBV7-9|TRBJ2-2|.
TGTGCCAGCAGCTTTCAGGTCTCGGGAGCCGGGGAGCTGTTTTTT
CASSFQVSGAGELFF
>.|TRBV10-1|TRBJ2-7|.
TGCGCCAGCAGTGAGGCCCGGGACAACTCCTACGAGCAGTACTTC
CASSEARDNSYEQYF
>.|TRBV28|TRBJ2-2|.
TGTGCCAGCAGTTTAACTAGTTTTTCGCCCGGGGAGCTGTTTTTT
CASSLTSFSPGELFF
>.|TRBV2|TRBJ1-2|.
TGTGCCAGCGTCCGGGACTATGGCTACACCTTC
CASVRDYGYTF
>TRBD2|TRBV5-1|TRBJ2-3|.
TGCGCCAGCAGCGTACTAGCGAGGGCCACAGATACGCAGTATTTT
CASSVLARATDTQYF
>TRBD1|TRBV9|TRBJ2-7|.
TGTGCCAGCAGCGGGGGACAGACGACCTACGAGCAGTACTTC
CASSGGQTTYEQYF
>.|TRBV19|TRBJ2-1|once
TGTGCCAGTAGTCTTTGGGGTTACAATGAGCAGTTCTTC
CASSLWGYNEQFF
>.|TRBV7-9|TRBJ1-1|.
TGTGCCAGCAGAACCAAGGTCGACGGTGAAGCTTTCTTT
CASRTKVDGEAFF
>.|TRBV7-2|TRBJ2-7|.
TGTGCCAGCAGCCCCCCGGACGGGCTGCGCGAGCAGTACTTC
CASSPPDGLREQYF
>TRBD2|TRBV27|TRBJ2-7|.
TGTGCCAGCAGTTTCGGGGGGGCGACCTACGAGCAGTACTTC
CASSFGGATYEQYF
>TRBD1|TRBV18|TRBJ1-5|.
TGTGCCAGCTCAGAGACAGGGGGCTTTCAGCCCCAGCATTTT
CASSETGGFQPQHF
>.|TRBV2|TRBJ2-1|.
TGTGCCAGCAGTGCTCGGTACTACAATGAGCAGTTCTTC
CASSARYYNEQFF
>TRBD1|TRBV27|TRBJ2-1|.
TGTGCCAGCAGTCGGGACAGGGTAAATGAGCAGTTCTTC
CASSRDRVNEQFF
>.|TRBV6-5|TRBJ2-3|.
TGTGCCAGCGCCGGGGCCCCAGATACGCAGTATTTT
CASAGAPDTQYF
>.|TRBV19|TRBJ2-1|.
TGTGCCAGTAGCCCGACTACGGATTCCTACAATGAGCAGTTCTTC
CASSPTTDSYNEQFF
>.|TRBV29-1|TRBJ2-7|.
TGCAGCGCCGGGATGTACACAGGATATGGCGAGCAGTACTTC
CSAGMYTGYGEQYF
>TRBD1|TRBV7-9|TRBJ1-2|.
TGTGCCAGCAGCTTACCTCTACCTCAGACAGGGAGCTCGGGCTACACCTTC
CASSLPLPQTGSSGYTF
>.|TRBV4-1|TRBJ2-1|.
TGCGCCAGCAGCCAAGGCCCCCTGAGCAATGAGCAGTTCTTC
CASSQGPLSNEQFF
>TRBD2|TRBV18|TRBJ2-7|.
TGTGCCAGCTCAATTCGGTCCAGGGAAGACTTAGCGGGTACCTCCTACGAGCAGTACTTC
CASSIRSREDLAGTSYEQYF
>TRBD2|TRBV7-9|TRBJ2-7|.
TGTGCCAGCAGCCCCACTCTTGGGACTAGCGGGAGCAGGAACGAGCAGTACTTC
CASSPTLGTSGSRNEQYF